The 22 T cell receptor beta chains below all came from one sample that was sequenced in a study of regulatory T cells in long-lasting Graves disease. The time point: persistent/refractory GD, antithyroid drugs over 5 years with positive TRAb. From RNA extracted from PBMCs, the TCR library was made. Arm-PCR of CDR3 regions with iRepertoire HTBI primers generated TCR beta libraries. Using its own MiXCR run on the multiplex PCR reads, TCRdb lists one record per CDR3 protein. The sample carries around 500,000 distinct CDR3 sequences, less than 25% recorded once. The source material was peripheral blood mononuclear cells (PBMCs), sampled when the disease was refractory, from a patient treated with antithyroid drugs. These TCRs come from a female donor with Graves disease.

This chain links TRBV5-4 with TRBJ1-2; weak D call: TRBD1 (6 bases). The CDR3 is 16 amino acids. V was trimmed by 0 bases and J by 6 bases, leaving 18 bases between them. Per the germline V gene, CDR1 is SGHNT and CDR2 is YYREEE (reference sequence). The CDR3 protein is CASSLGAALGGNGYTF. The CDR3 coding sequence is TGTGCCAGCAGCTTGGGGGCAGCCTTAGGGGGTAATGGCTACACCTTC.

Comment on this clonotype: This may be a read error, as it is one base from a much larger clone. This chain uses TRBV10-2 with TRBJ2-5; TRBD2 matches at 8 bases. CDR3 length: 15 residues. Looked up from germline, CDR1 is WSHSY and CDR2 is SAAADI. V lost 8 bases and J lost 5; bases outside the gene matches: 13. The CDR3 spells CASGRDREGQETQYF. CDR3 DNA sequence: TGCGCCAGCGGCAGGGACCGGGAGGGCCAGGAGACCCAGTACTTC.

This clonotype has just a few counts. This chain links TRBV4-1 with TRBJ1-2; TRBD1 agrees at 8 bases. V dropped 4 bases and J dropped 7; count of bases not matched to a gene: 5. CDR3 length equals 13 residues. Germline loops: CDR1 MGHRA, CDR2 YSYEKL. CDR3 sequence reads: CASSPLDRVGYTF. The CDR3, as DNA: TGCGCCAGCAGCCCACTGGACAGGGTTGGCTACACCTTC.

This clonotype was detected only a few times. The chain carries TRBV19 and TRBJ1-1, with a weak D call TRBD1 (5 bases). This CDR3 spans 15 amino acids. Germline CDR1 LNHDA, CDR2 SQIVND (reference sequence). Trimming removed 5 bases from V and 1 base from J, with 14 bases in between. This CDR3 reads CASSARQNTNTEAFF. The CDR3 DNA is TGTGCCAGTAGTGCAAGACAGAACACGAACACTGAAGCTTTCTTT.

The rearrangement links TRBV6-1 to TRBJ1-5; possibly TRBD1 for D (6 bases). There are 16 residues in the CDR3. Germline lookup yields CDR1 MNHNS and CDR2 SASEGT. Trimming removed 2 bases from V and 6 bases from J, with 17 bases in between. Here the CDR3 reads CASSEIGQTGGQPQHF. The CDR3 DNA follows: TGTGCCAGCAGTGAAATAGGACAGACCGGGGGTCAGCCCCAGCATTTT.

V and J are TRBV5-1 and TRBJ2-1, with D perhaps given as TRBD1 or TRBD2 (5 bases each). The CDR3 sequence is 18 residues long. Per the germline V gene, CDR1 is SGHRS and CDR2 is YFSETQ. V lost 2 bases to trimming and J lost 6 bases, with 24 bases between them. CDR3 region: CASSFFPDGTSLVNEQFF. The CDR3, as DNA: TGCGCCAGCAGCTTTTTTCCGGACGGGACGTCTCTGGTCAATGAGCAGTTCTTC.

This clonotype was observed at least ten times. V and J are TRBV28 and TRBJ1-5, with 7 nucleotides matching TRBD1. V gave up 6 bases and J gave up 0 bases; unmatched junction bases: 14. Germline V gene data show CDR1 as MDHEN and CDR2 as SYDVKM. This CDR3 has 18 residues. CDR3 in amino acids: CASSPKRTGEYSNQPQHF. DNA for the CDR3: TGTGCCAGCAGCCCTAAAAGAACAGGGGAGTATAGCAATCAGCCCCAGCATTTT.

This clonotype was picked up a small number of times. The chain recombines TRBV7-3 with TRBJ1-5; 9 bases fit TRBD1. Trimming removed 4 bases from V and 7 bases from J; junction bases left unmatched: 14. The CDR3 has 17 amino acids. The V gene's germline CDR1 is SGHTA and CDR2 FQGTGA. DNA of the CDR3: TGTGCCAGCAGCTCCGGACAGGGGCAGGGGGAAAGGCAGCCCCAGCATTTT. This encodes CASSSGQGQGERQPQHF.

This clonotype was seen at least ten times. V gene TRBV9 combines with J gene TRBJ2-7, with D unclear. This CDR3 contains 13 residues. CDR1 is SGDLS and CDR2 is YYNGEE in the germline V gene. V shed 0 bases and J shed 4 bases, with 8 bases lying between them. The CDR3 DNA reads TGTGCCAGCAGCGTAGGGGTGGGGTACGAGCAGTACTTC. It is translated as CASSVGVGYEQYF.

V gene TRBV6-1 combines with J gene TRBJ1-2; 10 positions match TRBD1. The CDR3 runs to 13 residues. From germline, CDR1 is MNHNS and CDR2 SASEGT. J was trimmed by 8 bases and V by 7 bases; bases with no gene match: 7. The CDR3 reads CASIGTGEGGYTF. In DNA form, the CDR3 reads TGTGCCAGCATTGGGACAGGGGAAGGCGGCTACACCTTC.

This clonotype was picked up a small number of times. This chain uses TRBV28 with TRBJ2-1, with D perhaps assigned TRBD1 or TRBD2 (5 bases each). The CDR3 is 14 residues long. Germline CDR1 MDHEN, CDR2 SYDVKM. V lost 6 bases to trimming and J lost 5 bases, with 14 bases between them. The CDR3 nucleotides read TGTGCCAGCAGAGAGCCCCGGGGCCACAATGAGCAGTTCTTC. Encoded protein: CASREPRGHNEQFF.

The CDR3 DNA sequence: TGTGCCAGCAGTTTCGGTTCCGAGCAGTTCTTC. Protein product: CASSFGSEQFF. The chain employs TRBV27 and TRBJ2-1; D call uncertain. The CDR3 covers 11 residues. Trimming removed 3 bases from V and 10 bases from J, with 7 bases in between. Germline V gene sequence: CDR1 MNHEY, CDR2 SMNVEV (reference sequence).

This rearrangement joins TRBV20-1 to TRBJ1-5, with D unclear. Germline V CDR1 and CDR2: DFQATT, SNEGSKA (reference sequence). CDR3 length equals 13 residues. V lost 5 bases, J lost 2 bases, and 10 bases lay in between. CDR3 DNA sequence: TGCAGTGCTGAGAAGGCGCGCAATCAGCCCCAGCATTTT. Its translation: CSAEKARNQPQHF.

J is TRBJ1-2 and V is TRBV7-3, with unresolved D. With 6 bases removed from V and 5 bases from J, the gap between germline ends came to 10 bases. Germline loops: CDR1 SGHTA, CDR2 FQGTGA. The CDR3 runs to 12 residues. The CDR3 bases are TGTGCCAGCAGGGGGTTGGTGTATGGCTACACCTTC. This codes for CASRGLVYGYTF.

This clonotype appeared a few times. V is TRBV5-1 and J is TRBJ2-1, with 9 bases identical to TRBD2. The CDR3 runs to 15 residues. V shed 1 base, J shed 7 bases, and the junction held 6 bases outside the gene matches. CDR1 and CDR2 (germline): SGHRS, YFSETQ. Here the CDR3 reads CASSLSASGTNEQFF. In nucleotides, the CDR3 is TGCGCCAGCAGCTTGTCGGCTAGCGGGACGAATGAGCAGTTCTTC.

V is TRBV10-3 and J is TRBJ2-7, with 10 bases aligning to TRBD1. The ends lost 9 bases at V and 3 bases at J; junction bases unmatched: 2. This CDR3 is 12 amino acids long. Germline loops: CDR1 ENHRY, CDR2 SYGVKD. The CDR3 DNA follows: TGTGCCATAGGACAGGGGGGCTACGAGCAGTACTTC. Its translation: CAIGQGGYEQYF.

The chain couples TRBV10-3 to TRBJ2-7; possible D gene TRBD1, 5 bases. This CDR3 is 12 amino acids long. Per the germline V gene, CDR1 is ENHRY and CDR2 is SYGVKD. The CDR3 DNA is TGTGCTGCGGCAGGGCCTCTTTACGAGCAGTACTTC. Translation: CAAAGPLYEQYF.

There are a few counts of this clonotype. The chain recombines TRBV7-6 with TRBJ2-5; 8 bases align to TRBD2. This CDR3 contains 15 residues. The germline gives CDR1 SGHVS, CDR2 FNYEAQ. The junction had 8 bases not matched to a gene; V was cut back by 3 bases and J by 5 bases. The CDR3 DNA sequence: TGTGCCAGCAGCTTTAGAAAAGCGGGAGCGGAGACCCAGTACTTC. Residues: CASSFRKAGAETQYF.

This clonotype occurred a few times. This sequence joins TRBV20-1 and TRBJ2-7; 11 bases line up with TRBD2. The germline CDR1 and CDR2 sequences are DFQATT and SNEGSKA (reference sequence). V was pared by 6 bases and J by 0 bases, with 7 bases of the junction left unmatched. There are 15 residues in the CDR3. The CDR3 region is CSASVTSGSSYEQYF. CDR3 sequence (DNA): TGCAGTGCAAGTGTTACTAGCGGGAGCTCCTACGAGCAGTACTTC.

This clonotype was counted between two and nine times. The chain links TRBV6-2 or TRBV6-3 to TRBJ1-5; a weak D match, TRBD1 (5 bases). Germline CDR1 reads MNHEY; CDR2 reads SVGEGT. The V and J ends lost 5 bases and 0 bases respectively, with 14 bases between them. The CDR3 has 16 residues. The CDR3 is CASSEVATASNQPQHF. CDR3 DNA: TGTGCCAGCAGTGAAGTCGCGACAGCTAGCAATCAGCCCCAGCATTTT.

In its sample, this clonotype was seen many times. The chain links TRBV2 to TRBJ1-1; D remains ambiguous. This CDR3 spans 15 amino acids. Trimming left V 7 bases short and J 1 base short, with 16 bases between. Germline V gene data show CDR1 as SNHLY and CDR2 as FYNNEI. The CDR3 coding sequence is TGTGCCAGCACCGTCACCGGGATTTCGAACACTGAAGCTTTCTTT. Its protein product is CASTVTGISNTEAFF.

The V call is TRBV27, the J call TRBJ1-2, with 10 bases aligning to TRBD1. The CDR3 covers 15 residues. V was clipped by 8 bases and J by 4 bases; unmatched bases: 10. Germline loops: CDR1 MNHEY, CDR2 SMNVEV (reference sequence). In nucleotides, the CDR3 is TGTGCCAGCGGGGATGACGACAGGGGGCTCTATGGCTACACCTTC. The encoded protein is CASGDDDRGLYGYTF.